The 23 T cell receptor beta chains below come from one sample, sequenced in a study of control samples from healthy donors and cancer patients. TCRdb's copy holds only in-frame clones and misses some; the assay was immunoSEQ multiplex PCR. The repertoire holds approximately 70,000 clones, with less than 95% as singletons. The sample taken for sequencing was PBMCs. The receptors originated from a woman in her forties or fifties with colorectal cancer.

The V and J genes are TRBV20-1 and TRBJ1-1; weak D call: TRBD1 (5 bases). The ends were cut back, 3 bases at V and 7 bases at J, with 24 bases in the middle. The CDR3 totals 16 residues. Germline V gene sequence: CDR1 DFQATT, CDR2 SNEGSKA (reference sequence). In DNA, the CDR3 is TGCAGTGCTAGTTTGCCTGGAAGTGGGGGGTTCGGTGAAGCTTTCTTT. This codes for CSASLPGSGGFGEAFF.

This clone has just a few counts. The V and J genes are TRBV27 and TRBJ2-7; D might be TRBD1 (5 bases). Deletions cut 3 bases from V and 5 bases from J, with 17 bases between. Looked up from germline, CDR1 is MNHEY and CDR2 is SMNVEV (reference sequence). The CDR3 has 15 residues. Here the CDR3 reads CASSLLGAGSNEQYF. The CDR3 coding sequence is TGTGCCAGCAGTTTGCTTGGCGCAGGGTCCAACGAGCAGTACTTC.

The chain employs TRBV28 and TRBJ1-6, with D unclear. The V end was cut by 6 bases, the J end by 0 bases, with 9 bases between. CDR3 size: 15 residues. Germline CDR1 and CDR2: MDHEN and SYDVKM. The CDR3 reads CASRGGSSYNSPLHF. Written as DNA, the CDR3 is TGTGCCAGCAGGGGCGGCAGCTCCTATAATTCACCCCTCCACTTT.

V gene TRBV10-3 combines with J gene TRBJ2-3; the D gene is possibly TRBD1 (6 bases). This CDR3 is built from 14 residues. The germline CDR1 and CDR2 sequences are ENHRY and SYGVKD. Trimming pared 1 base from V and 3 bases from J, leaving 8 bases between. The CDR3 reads CAISEFGQTDTQYF. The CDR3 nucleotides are TGTGCCATCAGTGAGTTCGGACAGACAGATACGCAGTATTTT.

Here the CDR3 reads CASSQRRTGFGYTF. In nucleotides, the CDR3 is TGTGCCAGCAGCCAACGCCGGACAGGGTTTGGCTACACCTTC. The genes are TRBV27 and TRBJ1-2; 8 bases are a match to TRBD1. The CDR3 has 14 amino acids. The germline V gene encodes CDR1 MNHEY and CDR2 SMNVEV (reference sequence). With 6 bases clipped from V and 7 bases from J, the junction kept 10 bases outside the gene matches.

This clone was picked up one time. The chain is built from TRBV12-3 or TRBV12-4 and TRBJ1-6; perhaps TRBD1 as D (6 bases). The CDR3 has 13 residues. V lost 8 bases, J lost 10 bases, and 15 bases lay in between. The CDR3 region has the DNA TGTGCCAGCTGCCCAGGGGATTGGTCACCCCTCCACTTT. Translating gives CASCPGDWSPLHF.

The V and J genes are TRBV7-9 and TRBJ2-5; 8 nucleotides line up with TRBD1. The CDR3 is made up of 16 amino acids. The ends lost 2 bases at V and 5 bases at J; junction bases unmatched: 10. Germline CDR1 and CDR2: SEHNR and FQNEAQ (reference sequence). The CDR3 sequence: CASSLRTGGGWETQYF. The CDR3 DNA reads TGTGCCAGCAGCTTAAGAACAGGGGGAGGATGGGAGACCCAGTACTTC.

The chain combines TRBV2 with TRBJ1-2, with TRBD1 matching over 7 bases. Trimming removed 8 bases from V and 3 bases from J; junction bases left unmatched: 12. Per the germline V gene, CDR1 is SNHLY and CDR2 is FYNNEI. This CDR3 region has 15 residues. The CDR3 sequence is CASRTLGQDDYGYTF. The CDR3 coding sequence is TGTGCCAGCCGGACTCTCGGACAGGACGACTATGGCTACACCTTC.

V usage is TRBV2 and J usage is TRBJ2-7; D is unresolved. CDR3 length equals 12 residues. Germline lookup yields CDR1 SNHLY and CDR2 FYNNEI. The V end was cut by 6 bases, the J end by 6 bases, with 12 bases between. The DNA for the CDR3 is TGTGCCAGCAGCGCCGGTTGGCCCGAGCAGTACTTC. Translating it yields CASSAGWPEQYF.

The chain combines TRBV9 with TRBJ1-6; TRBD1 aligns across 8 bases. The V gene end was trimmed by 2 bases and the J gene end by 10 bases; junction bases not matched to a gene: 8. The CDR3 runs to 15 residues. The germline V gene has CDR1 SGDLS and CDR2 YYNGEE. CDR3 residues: CASSVTGGEGSPLHF. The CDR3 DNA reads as TGTGCCAGCAGCGTTACAGGGGGGGAAGGCTCACCCCTCCACTTT.

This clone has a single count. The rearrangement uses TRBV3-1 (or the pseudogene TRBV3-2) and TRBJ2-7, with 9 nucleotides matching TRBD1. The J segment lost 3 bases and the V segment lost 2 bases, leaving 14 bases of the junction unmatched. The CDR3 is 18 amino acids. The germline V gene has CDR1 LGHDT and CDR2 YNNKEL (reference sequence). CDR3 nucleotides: TGTGCCAGCAGCCAAACATCCGGTATAGGGACAGGGTTCTACGAGCAGTACTTC. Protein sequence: CASSQTSGIGTGFYEQYF.

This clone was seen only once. CDR3 in amino acids: CASSHGTVGNTIYF. CDR3 DNA: TGTGCCAGCAGCCACGGGACGGTTGGAAACACCATATATTTT. V and J are TRBV3-1 (or the pseudogene TRBV3-2) and TRBJ1-3; D may be TRBD1 (5 bases). Germline CDR1 LGHDT, CDR2 YNNKEL (reference sequence). Deletions cut 3 bases from V and 3 bases from J, with 9 bases between. The CDR3 has 14 residues.

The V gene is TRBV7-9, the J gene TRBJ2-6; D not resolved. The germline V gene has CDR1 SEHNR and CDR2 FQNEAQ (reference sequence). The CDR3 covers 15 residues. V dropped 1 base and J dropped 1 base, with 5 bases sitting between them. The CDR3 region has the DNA TGTGCCAGCAGCTTAGTAACTTCTGGGGCCAACGTCCTGACTTTC. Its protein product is CASSLVTSGANVLTF.

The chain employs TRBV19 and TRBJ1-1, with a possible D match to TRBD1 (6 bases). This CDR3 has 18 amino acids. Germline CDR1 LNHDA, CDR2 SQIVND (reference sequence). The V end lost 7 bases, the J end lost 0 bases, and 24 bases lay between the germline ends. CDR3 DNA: TGTGCCAGTATCCTCAGGGGCAGGACGCAGGGAATGAACACTGAAGCTTTCTTT. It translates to CASILRGRTQGMNTEAFF. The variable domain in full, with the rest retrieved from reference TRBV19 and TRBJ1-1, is DGGITQSPKYLFRKEGQNVTLSCEQNLNHDAMYWYRQDPGQGLRLIYYSQIVNDFQKGDIAEGYSVSREKKESFPLTVTSAQKNPTAFYLCASILRGRTQGMNTEAFFGQGTRLTVV.

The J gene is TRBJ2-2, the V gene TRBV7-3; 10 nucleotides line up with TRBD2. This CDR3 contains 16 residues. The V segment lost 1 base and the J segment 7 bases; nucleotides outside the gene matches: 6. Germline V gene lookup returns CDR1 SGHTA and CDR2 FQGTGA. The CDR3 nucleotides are TGTGCCAGCAGCTTAATGGCTAGCGGGAGTGGCGGGGAGCTGTTTTTT. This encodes CASSLMASGSGGELFF.

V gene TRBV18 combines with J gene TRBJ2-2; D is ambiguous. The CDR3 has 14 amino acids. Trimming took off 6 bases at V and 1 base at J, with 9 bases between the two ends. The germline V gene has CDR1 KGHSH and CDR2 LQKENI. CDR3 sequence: CASSPSGNTGELFF. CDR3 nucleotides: TGTGCCAGCTCCCCCTCTGGGAACACCGGGGAGCTGTTTTTT.

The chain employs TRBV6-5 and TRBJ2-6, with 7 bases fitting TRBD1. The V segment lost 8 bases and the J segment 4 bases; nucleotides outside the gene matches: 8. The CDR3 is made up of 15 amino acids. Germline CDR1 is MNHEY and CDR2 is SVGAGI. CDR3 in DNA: TGTGCCAGCGAGACAGGGTTGTCAGGGGCCAACGTCCTGACTTTC. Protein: CASETGLSGANVLTF.

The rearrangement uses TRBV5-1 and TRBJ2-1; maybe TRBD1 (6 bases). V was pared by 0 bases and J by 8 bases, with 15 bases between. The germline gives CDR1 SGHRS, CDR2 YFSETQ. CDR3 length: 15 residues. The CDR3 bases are TGCGCCAGCAGCTTGGATGGGGGCGCAGGCGATGAGCAGTTCTTC. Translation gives CASSLDGGAGDEQFF.

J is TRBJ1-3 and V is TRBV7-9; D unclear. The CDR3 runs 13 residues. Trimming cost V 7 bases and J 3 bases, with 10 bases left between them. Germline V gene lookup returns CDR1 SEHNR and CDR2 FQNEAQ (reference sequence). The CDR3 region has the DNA TGTGCCAGCACCCCCGTCCTTGGAAACACCATATATTTT. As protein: CASTPVLGNTIYF.

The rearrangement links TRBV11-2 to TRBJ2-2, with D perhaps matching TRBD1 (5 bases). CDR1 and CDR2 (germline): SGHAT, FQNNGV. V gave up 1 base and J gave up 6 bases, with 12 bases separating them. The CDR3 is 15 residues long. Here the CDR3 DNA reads TGTGCCAGCAGCTTAGTTCCCAGGGCCCCCGGGGAGCTGTTTTTT. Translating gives CASSLVPRAPGELFF.

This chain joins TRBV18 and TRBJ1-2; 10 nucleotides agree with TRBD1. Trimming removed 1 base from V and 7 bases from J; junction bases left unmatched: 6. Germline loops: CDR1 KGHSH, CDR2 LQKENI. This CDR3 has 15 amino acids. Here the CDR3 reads CASSPQGQGSSGYTF. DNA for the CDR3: TGTGCCAGCTCACCACAGGGACAGGGGTCATCTGGCTACACCTTC.

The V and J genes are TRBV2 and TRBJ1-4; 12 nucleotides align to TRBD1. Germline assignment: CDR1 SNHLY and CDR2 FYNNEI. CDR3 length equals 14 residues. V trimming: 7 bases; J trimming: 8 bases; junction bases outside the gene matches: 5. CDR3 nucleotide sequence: TGTGCCAGCAACCGGGACAGGGGGCTCGAAAAACTGTTTTTT. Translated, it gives CASNRDRGLEKLFF.

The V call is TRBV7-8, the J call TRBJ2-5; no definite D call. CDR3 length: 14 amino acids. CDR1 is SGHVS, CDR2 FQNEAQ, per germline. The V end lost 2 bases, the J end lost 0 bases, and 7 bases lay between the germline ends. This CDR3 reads CASSLLENQETQYF. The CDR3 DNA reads TGTGCCAGCAGCTTACTAGAGAACCAAGAGACCCAGTACTTC.